The clone carrying this TCR beta chain was seen only a few times. Its target is not known. These data originate in a study of spatial heterogeneity in lung cancer. Study in general: There were consistently more beta-chain sequences detected than alpha-chain sequences.

CDR1 and CDR2 from the germline V gene are MNHEY and SVGAGI. This CDR3 is 14 amino acids long. Trimming took 3 bases from V and 3 from J, leaving 11 bases between them. Study outcomes and limitations: Ubiquitous expanded tumor TCRs appeared in blood more at resection than follow-up.

Each TCR cDNA molecule bore a unique molecular identifier. TCRdb itself ran the 5' RACE reads through MiXCR, one entry per CDR3 protein. The sample has 25,000 to 30,000 distinct CDR3 sequences; approximately 6% are singletons. The sample's time point: blood at routine non-recurrence follow-up after resection. Unsorted whole RNA from tumor, nontumor lung or frozen PBMC underwent sequencing. V gene TRBV6-5 combines with J gene TRBJ1-1; D remains unclear. This material consisted of PBMCs, taken at follow-up. The sequence was obtained from a male donor with early-stage non-small cell lung cancer. The CDR3 is CASSYSDGDTEAFF. In DNA, the CDR3 is TGTGCCAGCAGTTATTCCGACGGTGACACTGAAGCTTTCTTT.